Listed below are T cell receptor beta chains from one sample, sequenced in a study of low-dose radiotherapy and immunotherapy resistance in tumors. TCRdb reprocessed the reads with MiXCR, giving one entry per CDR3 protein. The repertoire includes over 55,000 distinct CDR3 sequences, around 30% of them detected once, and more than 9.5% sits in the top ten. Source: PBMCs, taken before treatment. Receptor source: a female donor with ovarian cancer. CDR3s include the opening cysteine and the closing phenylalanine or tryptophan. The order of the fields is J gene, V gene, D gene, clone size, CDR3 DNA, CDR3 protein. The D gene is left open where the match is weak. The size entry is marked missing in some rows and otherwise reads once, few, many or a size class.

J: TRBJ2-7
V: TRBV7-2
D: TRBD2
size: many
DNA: TGTGCCAGCAGCTCACTAGCGGGGGGGCCAAGGGGGGAGCAGTACTTC
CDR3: CASSSLAGGPRGEQYF

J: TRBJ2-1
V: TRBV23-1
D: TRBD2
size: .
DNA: TGCGCCAGCGGATCCCTTACCGGGACTAGTGTAAATGAGCAGTTCTTC
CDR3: CASGSLTGTSVNEQFF

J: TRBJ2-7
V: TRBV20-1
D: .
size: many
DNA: TGCAGTGCTAGAGCCCCGGAGACTAGGTTCGACTCCTACGAGCAGTACTTC
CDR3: CSARAPETRFDSYEQYF

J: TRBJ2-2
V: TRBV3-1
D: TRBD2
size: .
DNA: TGTGCCAGCAGCCAGAACCCCGGGACTAGCGCCGGGGAGCTGTTTTTT
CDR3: CASSQNPGTSAGELFF

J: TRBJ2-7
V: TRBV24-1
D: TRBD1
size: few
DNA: TGTGCCACCAGTGACCCAGGGGGCGGCGAGCAGTACTTC
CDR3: CATSDPGGGEQYF

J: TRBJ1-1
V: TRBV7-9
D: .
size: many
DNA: TGTGCCAGCAGCTTCGCCGACAGGAGCGTCACTGAAGCTTTCTTT
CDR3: CASSFADRSVTEAFF

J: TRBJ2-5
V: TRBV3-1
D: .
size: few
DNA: TGTGCCAGCACCCCATCCTGGGCGAACCAAGAGACCCAGTACTTC
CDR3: CASTPSWANQETQYF

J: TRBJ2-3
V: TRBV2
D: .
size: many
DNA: TGTGCCAGCAGGGCCCTCCATTGGGGCGCGACAGATACGCAGTATTTT
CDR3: CASRALHWGATDTQYF

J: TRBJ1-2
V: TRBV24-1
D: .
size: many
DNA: TGTGCCACCCACGAGTGGGGCTATGGCTACACCTTC
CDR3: CATHEWGYGYTF

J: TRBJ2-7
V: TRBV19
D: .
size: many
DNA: TGTGCCAGTAGTATACAGGGGCGCGGAGACGAGCAGTACTTC
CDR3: CASSIQGRGDEQYF